This is a list of T cell receptor beta chains from one sample in a study of blood T cell repertoires in COVID-19. Sequenced by immunoSEQ multiplex PCR; TCRdb stores in-frame clones only, minus some. This sample carries a few hundred thousand clones, about 91% of them seen once, and the ten largest clones take under 8%. The source material was peripheral blood. The receptors were sampled from a woman aged 25 to 45 who had recovered from COVID-19. CDR3s include the opening cysteine and the closing phenylalanine or tryptophan. The D gene is left open where the match is weak.

TRBV7-3	TRBJ1-1	NA	CASSLNGGRNTEAFF	TGTGCCAGCAGTTTGAATGGGGGCAGGAACACTGAAGCTTTCTTT
TRBV25-1	TRBJ2-7	NA	CASSEGYRDGYEQYF	TGTGCCAGCAGTGAAGGGTACAGGGATGGCTACGAGCAGTACTTC
TRBV5-4	TRBJ1-2	NA	CASSLPGIYGYTF	TGTGCCAGCAGCTTGCCAGGAATCTATGGCTACACCTTC
TRBV28	TRBJ2-5	NA	CASSPYQQVLQETQYF	TGTGCCAGCAGCCCGTACCAACAGGTCCTCCAAGAGACCCAGTACTTC
TRBV6-5	TRBJ1-6	NA	CASSYSGGNSPLHF	TGTGCCAGCAGTTACTCGGGAGGCAATTCACCCCTCCACTTT
TRBV28	TRBJ2-5	NA	CASSLGRGLPVETQYF	TGTGCCAGCAGTTTAGGGCGGGGTCTCCCGGTGGAGACCCAGTACTTC
TRBV30	TRBJ1-2	NA	CAWSGGGIGYTF	TGTGCCTGGAGTGGGGGGGGAATCGGCTACACCTTC
TRBV13	TRBJ2-5	NA	CASSISGGRETQYF	TGTGCCAGCAGCATTAGTGGGGGCCGCGAGACCCAGTACTTC
TRBV6-5	TRBJ2-7	NA	CASSYNLQSREQYF	TGTGCCAGCAGTTACAACCTCCAGTCTAGGGAGCAGTACTTC
TRBV27	TRBJ2-1	TRBD2	CASSLVGLAGTEQFF	TGTGCCAGCAGTTTAGTGGGACTAGCGGGAACTGAGCAGTTCTTC
TRBV15	TRBJ1-4	NA	CATSTRIGEQVNEKLFF	TGTGCCACCAGCACAAGGATTGGGGAGCAGGTTAATGAAAAACTGTTTTTT